These 29 T cell receptor beta chains originate from one sample sequenced in a study of blood T cell repertoires in COVID-19. Clones were read by immunoSEQ multiplex PCR, and TCRdb kept only the in-frame ones, dropping some. This sample has over 45,000 clones, with 70% to 85% found just once. Sequenced material: peripheral blood. These receptors came from a man in his fifties with active COVID-19.

This chain links TRBV3-1 (or the pseudogene TRBV3-2) with TRBJ2-3; D remains ambiguous. Trimming removed 1 base at V and 4 bases at J, with 6 bases between. The CDR3 sequence is 13 residues long. Per the germline V gene, CDR1 is LGHDT and CDR2 is YNNKEL (reference sequence). In DNA form, the CDR3 reads TGTGCCAGCAGCCAAGGCGTCGCAGATACGCAGTATTTT. Translation gives CASSQGVADTQYF.

This clone was counted only a few times. The chain employs TRBV7-9 and TRBJ2-3, with 7 bases that match TRBD2. The length of the CDR3 is 15 residues. Trimming took 5 bases from V and 2 from J; bases not matched to a gene: 7. Germline V lookup: CDR1 SEHNR, CDR2 FQNEAQ (reference sequence). The CDR3 sequence: CASSPGRGFTDTQYF. The CDR3 coding sequence is TGTGCCAGCAGCCCCGGGCGGGGGTTCACAGATACGCAGTATTTT.

The chain recombines TRBV7-9 with TRBJ2-3; D may be TRBD1 (5 bases). The CDR3 contains 14 residues. V lost 2 bases, J lost 2 bases, and 8 bases lay in between. Germline CDR1 reads SEHNR; CDR2 reads FQNEAQ (reference sequence). CDR3 sequence reads: CASSLQGHTDTQYF. The CDR3, as DNA: TGTGCCAGCAGCTTACAGGGCCACACAGATACGCAGTATTTT.

The rearrangement uses TRBV6-5 and TRBJ1-1, with unresolved D. Trimming took 7 bases from V and 1 from J, leaving 7 bases between them. The CDR3 covers 12 residues. Germline CDR1 MNHEY, CDR2 SVGAGI. The CDR3, as DNA: TGTGCCAGCACTAACAGGAACACTGAAGCTTTCTTT. This translates into CASTNRNTEAFF.

This clone was recorded a few times. Other DNA sequences from this sample encode an identical CDR3 as well. This chain connects TRBV11-2 to TRBJ1-4; unclear D gene. The V gene's germline CDR1 is SGHAT and CDR2 FQNNGV. The CDR3 has 13 residues. V lost 1 base, J lost 4 bases, and 4 bases lay in between. The CDR3 reads CASSLAGNEKLFF. The CDR3 coding sequence is TGTGCCAGCAGCTTAGCGGGTAATGAAAAACTGTTTTTT.

The chain combines TRBV2 with TRBJ2-1; 14 bases line up with TRBD2. Germline V gene data show CDR1 as SNHLY and CDR2 as FYNNEI. J lost 6 bases, V lost 7 bases, and 2 bases had no gene match. CDR3 size: 14 residues. The CDR3 loop is CASIGLAGGNEQFF. In nucleotides, the CDR3 is TGTGCCAGCATCGGACTAGCGGGGGGCAATGAGCAGTTCTTC.

The chain links TRBV3-1 (or the pseudogene TRBV3-2) to TRBJ1-6; TRBD1 is a possible D gene (5 bases). The V gene lost 1 base and the J gene lost 2 bases, with 9 bases spanning the gap. Germline values: CDR1 LGHDT, CDR2 YNNKEL (reference sequence). The CDR3 runs to 16 residues. The CDR3 is CASSQGAGPYNSPLHF. The CDR3 region has the DNA TGTGCCAGCAGCCAAGGAGCAGGGCCCTATAATTCACCCCTCCACTTT.

The gene calls are TRBV2 and TRBJ1-5; no clear D. Per germline, CDR1 SNHLY and CDR2 FYNNEI. CDR3 length: 14 amino acids. Deletions cut 6 bases from V and 5 bases from J, with 14 bases between. The CDR3 loop is CASSLSSGYQPQHF. CDR3 nucleotides: TGTGCCAGCAGCCTATCTAGTGGGTATCAGCCCCAGCATTTT.

The chain combines TRBV4-1 with TRBJ2-7, with D possibly being TRBD1 (5 bases). The CDR3 spans 15 residues. V was pared by 1 base and J by 2 bases, with 12 bases between. CDR1 MGHRA and CDR2 YSYEKL come from the germline V gene. The CDR3: CASSQVPAGPYEQYF. CDR3 coding DNA: TGCGCCAGCAGCCAAGTTCCGGCAGGGCCCTACGAGCAGTACTTC.

This chain joins TRBV19 and TRBJ2-7; 9 positions agree with TRBD1. The CDR3 is 17 residues long. Germline V gene data show CDR1 as LNHDA and CDR2 as SQIVND (reference sequence). Trimming removed 5 bases from V and 2 bases from J; junction bases left unmatched: 13. In nucleotides, the CDR3 is TGTGCCAGTAGTGCCGCCGGGACAGGGAACTTTCCCTACGAGCAGTACTTC. Protein: CASSAAGTGNFPYEQYF.

The chain joins TRBV12-3 or TRBV12-4 to TRBJ2-3; 7 positions agree with TRBD2. With 6 bases clipped from V and 4 bases from J, the junction kept 4 bases outside the gene matches. This CDR3 contains 13 residues. The CDR3 DNA follows: TGTGCCAGCAGGGAGGCGGGAGCAGATACGCAGTATTTT. Translation gives CASREAGADTQYF.

J is TRBJ1-2 and V is TRBV12-3 or TRBV12-4; D is ambiguous. The germline V and J ends were trimmed by 4 bases and 8 bases, with 8 bases remaining between them. The CDR3 contains 11 residues. CDR3: CASSSGGGYTF. Here the CDR3 DNA reads TGTGCCAGCAGTTCGGGAGGGGGCTACACCTTC.

The chain recombines TRBV6-5 with TRBJ1-1; 8 nucleotides align to TRBD1. Germline CDR1 MNHEY, CDR2 SVGAGI. Trimming took 1 base from V and 11 from J; bases not matched to a gene: 15. CDR3 length equals 16 residues. This CDR3 is CASSYWQGAKKGVAFF. CDR3 nucleotide sequence: TGTGCCAGCAGTTACTGGCAGGGGGCCAAGAAGGGAGTGGCTTTCTTT.

The chain carries TRBV14 and TRBJ1-3, with 7 nucleotides matching TRBD1. The trim removed 4 bases at V and 4 bases at J, leaving 4 bases unmatched. The CDR3 is 14 residues long. Germline CDR1 SGHDN, CDR2 FVKESK. The CDR3 sequence: CASSLRQGGNTIYF. The CDR3 bases are TGTGCCAGCAGCCTAAGACAGGGAGGAAACACCATATATTTT.

This sequence joins TRBV6-5 and TRBJ1-1, with TRBD1 matching 10 bases. Germline CDR1 reads MNHEY; CDR2 reads SVGAGI. J was trimmed by 10 bases and V by 6 bases; bases with no gene match: 8. The CDR3 runs 13 residues. Here the CDR3 reads CASRGTGDGGAFF. CDR3 bases: TGTGCCAGCAGGGGGACAGGGGATGGGGGAGCTTTCTTT.

The chain carries TRBV5-1 and TRBJ2-7; 8 nucleotides match TRBD1. Germline CDR1 and CDR2: SGHRS and YFSETQ. This CDR3 contains 15 residues. The V and J ends lost 5 bases and 1 base, in that order; junction bases with no gene match: 8. The CDR3 nucleotides read TGCGCCAGCAGACCCGGGACAGGCTTTTCCTACGAGCAGTACTTC. Translation gives CASRPGTGFSYEQYF.

The V and J genes are TRBV7-9 and TRBJ2-1; 11 nucleotides line up with TRBD2. The CDR3 extends over 17 amino acids. CDR1 is SEHNR and CDR2 is FQNEAQ in the germline V gene (reference sequence). V trimming: 5 bases; J trimming: 2 bases; junction bases outside the gene matches: 8. This chain's CDR3 is CASSGSLAGGTYNEQFF. The CDR3 DNA is TGTGCCAGCAGCGGGTCGCTAGCGGGGGGTACCTACAATGAGCAGTTCTTC.

V gene TRBV10-1 combines with J gene TRBJ1-2; 7 nucleotides line up with TRBD1. The CDR3 has 13 residues. Germline loops: CDR1 WNHNN, CDR2 SYGVQD (reference sequence). V shed 5 bases and J 2 bases; nucleotides not matched to a gene: 2. In DNA form, the CDR3 reads TGCGCCAGCAGTTCGGGACAGAACTATGGCTACACCTTC. Translation: CASSSGQNYGYTF.

The DNA of the CDR3 is TGCGCCAGCAGCTTGGTGGGGACAGGGGGCGCGGGTAAGGACGGCTACACCTTC. This gives the protein CASSLVGTGGAGKDGYTF. This chain uses TRBV5-1 with TRBJ1-2, with 12 bases aligning to TRBD1. Germline CDR1 reads SGHRS; CDR2 reads YFSETQ. The CDR3 contains 18 residues. With 0 bases clipped from V and 8 bases from J, the junction kept 14 bases outside the gene matches.

The chain is built from TRBV28 and TRBJ2-5; 9 bases agree with TRBD2. The J segment lost 1 base and the V segment lost 5 bases, leaving 5 bases of the junction unmatched. The CDR3 covers 15 residues. Looked up from germline, CDR1 is MDHEN and CDR2 is SYDVKM. CDR3 protein: CASSGLAGVQETQYF. DNA of the CDR3: TGTGCCAGCAGTGGATTAGCGGGGGTCCAAGAGACCCAGTACTTC.

The chain uses TRBV10-1 and TRBJ2-7; possibly TRBD1 for D (6 bases). V was pared by 4 bases and J by 4 bases, with 17 bases between. Germline V lookup: CDR1 WNHNN, CDR2 SYGVQD (reference sequence). This CDR3 is built from 15 residues. The CDR3 DNA follows: TGCGCCAGCAGTGTTGTAAGGGTCAGGGGTTACGAGCAGTACTTC. Its protein product is CASSVVRVRGYEQYF.

This clone showed up just a few times. The chain has TRBV10-1 and TRBJ2-7, with a weak D call TRBD1 (5 bases). The V end lost 2 bases, the J end lost 7 bases, and 12 bases lay between the germline ends. The CDR3 is 13 residues long. Germline values: CDR1 WNHNN, CDR2 SYGVQD (reference sequence). The CDR3 here is CASSEAGLGEQYF. The CDR3 DNA reads TGCGCCAGCAGTGAGGCAGGGCTTGGGGAGCAGTACTTC.

This clone has only one observation. CDR3 sequence (DNA): TGTGCCAGCAGCCAAGATCCGCGGCAGGGGGTTCAGACCCAGTACTTC. It specifies CASSQDPRQGVQTQYF. The chain recombines TRBV3-1 (or the pseudogene TRBV3-2) with TRBJ2-5, with 7 bases that match TRBD1. Germline V lookup: CDR1 LGHDT, CDR2 YNNKEL (reference sequence). This CDR3 is built from 16 residues. J was trimmed by 6 bases and V by 0 bases; bases with no gene match: 10.

This clone was observed a few times. The V call is TRBV4-1, the J call TRBJ2-3, with D uncertain. Germline CDR1 MGHRA, CDR2 YSYEKL. Trimming removed 1 base from V and 3 bases from J, with 8 bases in between. The CDR3 is 14 amino acids. CDR3 in amino acids: CASSQGLATDTQYF. The CDR3 DNA sequence: TGCGCCAGCAGCCAAGGATTAGCTACAGATACGCAGTATTTT.

V gene TRBV7-2 combines with J gene TRBJ2-7; possibly TRBD2 for D (5 bases). This CDR3 is built from 14 residues. Deletions cut 5 bases from V and 7 bases from J, with 18 bases between. Germline V lookup: CDR1 SGHTA, CDR2 FQGNSA. CDR3 nucleotide sequence: TGTGCCAGCAGCCCCGACCCGTTCTCGGGGGAGCAGTACTTC. As protein: CASSPDPFSGEQYF.

In its sample, this clone was seen a few times. The V gene is TRBV5-1, the J gene TRBJ1-1; D gene unclear. V shed 4 bases and J shed 1 base, with 8 bases lying between them. Germline V gene sequence: CDR1 SGHRS, CDR2 YFSETQ. The CDR3 sequence is 13 residues long. CDR3 loop: CASSQDANTEAFF. CDR3 in DNA: TGCGCCAGCAGCCAGGATGCGAACACTGAAGCTTTCTTT.

The chain employs TRBV6-5 and TRBJ2-7, with 7 nucleotides matching TRBD2. The J segment lost 2 bases and the V segment lost 4 bases, leaving 5 bases of the junction unmatched. The CDR3 is 14 residues long. Germline values: CDR1 MNHEY, CDR2 SVGAGI. CDR3 protein: CASSSSGLAYEQYF. The CDR3 coding sequence is TGTGCCAGCAGTTCTAGCGGATTAGCCTACGAGCAGTACTTC.

On this clone: In the same sample, other DNA sequences code for this CDR3. The chain joins TRBV6-5 to TRBJ2-5; the D is unclear. V shed 4 bases and J shed 5 bases, with 17 bases lying between them. The CDR3 is 15 residues long. Germline lookup yields CDR1 MNHEY and CDR2 SVGAGI. CDR3 residues: CASSSFLAREETQYF. The CDR3 nucleotides are TGTGCCAGCAGTTCTTTCCTGGCTAGAGAGGAGACCCAGTACTTC.

The chain combines TRBV4-1 with TRBJ2-5, with a possible D match to TRBD2 (7 bases). There are 17 residues in the CDR3. Germline assignment: CDR1 MGHRA and CDR2 YSYEKL. The V end lost 1 base, the J end lost 4 bases, and 19 bases lay between the germline ends. The chain's CDR3 is CASSQGWRGRGGETQYF. The CDR3 nucleotides read TGCGCCAGCAGCCAAGGGTGGCGGGGGCGAGGAGGAGAGACCCAGTACTTC.